Sequencing of this T cell receptor (beta chain) was carried out in a study of blood T cell repertoires in COVID-19. Using immunoSEQ multiplex PCR, the repertoire was profiled, and TCRdb retains in-frame clones only, with some absent. The repertoire consists of approximately 270,000 clones, with 80% to 90% occurring once and the leading ten covering approximately 0.84%. Germline V gives CDR1 LGHNT, CDR2 FRNRAP. The CDR3 sequence is 13 residues long. Trimming removed 0 bases at V and 5 bases at J, with 5 bases between. The rearrangement links TRBV12-5 to TRBJ1-5; the D is unclear. The sequence derives from a man aged 25 to 40 with acute or convalescent COVID-19. Sample: peripheral blood. The CDR3 DNA follows: TGTGCTAGTGGTTTGGTACTAGATCAGCCCCAGCATTTT. It yields the protein CASGLVLDQPQHF.